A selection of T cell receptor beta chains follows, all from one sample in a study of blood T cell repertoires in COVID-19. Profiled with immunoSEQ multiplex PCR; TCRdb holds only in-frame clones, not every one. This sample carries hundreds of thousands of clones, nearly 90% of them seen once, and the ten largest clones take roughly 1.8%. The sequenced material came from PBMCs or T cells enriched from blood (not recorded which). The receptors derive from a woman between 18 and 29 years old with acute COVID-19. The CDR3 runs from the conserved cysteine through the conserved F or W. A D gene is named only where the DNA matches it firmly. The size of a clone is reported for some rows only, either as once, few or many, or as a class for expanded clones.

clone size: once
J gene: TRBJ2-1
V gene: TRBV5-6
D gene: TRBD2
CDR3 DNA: TGTGCCAGCAGCCCCGGGACTAGCGCAACCAATGAGCAGTTCTTC
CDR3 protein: CASSPGTSATNEQFF

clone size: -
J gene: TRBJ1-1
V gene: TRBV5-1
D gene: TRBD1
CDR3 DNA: TGCGCCAGCAGCTTGGAAGAGACCAGGGGGATCACTGAAGCTTTCTTT
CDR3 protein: CASSLEETRGITEAFF

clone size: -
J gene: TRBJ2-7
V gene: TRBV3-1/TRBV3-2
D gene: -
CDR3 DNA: TGTGCCAGCAGCCAAGAAGACAGGAAGCAGTACTTC
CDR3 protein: CASSQEDRKQYF

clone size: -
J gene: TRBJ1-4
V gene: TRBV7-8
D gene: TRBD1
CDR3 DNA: TGTGCCAGCAGCCTCAACAGGGGGCGAGGGGAAAAACTGTTTTTT
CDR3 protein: CASSLNRGRGEKLFF

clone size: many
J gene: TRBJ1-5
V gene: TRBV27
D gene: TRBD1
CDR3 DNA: TGTGCCAGCAGCGGTAGGGGAAAAGGGACAGGTCAGAATCAGCCCCAGCATTTT
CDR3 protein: CASSGRGKGTGQNQPQHF

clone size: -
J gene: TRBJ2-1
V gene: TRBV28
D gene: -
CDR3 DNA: TGTGCCAGCAGTTTTATAACATATCCGCAGTTCTTC
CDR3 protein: CASSFITYPQFF

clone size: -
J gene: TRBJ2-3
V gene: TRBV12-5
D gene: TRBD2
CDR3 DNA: TGTGCTAGTGGCCACCGGCGGGGGGGTTTTTATGCAGATACGCAGTATTTT
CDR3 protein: CASGHRRGGFYADTQYF

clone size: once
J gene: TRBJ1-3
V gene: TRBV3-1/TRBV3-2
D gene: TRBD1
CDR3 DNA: TGTGCCAGCAGGAAGACAGGGAACTCTGGAAACACCATATATTTT
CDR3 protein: CASRKTGNSGNTIYF

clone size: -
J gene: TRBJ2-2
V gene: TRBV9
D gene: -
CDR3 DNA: TGTGCCAGCAGCGTCAAAACAGGGAACACCGGGGAGCTGTTTTTT
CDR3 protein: CASSVKTGNTGELFF

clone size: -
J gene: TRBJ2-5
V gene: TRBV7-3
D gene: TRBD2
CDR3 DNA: TGTGCCAGCAGCTTGGGGACTAAAGAGACCCAGTACTTC
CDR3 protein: CASSLGTKETQYF

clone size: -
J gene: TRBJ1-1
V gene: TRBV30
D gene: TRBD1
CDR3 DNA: TGTGCCTGGGAGCCCAGGGGGTCTCGGGCTTTCTTT
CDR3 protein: CAWEPRGSRAFF

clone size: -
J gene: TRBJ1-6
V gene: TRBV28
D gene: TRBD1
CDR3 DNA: TGTGCCAGCAGTAAGGACAGGGGGAATTCACCCCTCCACTTT
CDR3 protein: CASSKDRGNSPLHF

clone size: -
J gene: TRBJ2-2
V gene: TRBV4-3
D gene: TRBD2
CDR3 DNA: TGCGCCAGCAGCCAAGAATGGGTTCAGCAAGCGGGGGGGGAGCTGTTTTTT
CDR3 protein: CASSQEWVQQAGGELFF

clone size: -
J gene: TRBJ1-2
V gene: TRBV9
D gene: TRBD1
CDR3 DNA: TGTGCCAGCAGCACCCCCCGGACAGGGGGTATTAACTATGGCTACACCTTC
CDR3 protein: CASSTPRTGGINYGYTF

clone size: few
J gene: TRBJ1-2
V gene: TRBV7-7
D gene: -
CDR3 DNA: TGTGCTAGCAGCCTGGACATCAACTATGGCTACACCTTC
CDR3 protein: CASSLDINYGYTF

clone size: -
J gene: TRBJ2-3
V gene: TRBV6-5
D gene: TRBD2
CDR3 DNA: TGTGCCAGCCGCGGGGGGGGGAACACAGATACGCAGTATTTT
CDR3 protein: CASRGGGNTDTQYF

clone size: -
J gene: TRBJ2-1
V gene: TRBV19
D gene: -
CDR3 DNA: TGTGCAACCGGGCGGGGTAGGGATGAGCAGTTCTTC
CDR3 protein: CATGRGRDEQFF

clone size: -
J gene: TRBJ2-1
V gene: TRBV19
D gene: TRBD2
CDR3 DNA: TGTGCCAGTAGTATAGATGAGCGGGGCTCCTACAATGAGCAGTTCTTC
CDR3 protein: CASSIDERGSYNEQFF

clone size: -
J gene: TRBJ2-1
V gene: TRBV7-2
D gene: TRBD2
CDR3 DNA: TGTGCCACCGCAGGGACTAGCGGATATGAGCAGTTCTTC
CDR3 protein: CATAGTSGYEQFF

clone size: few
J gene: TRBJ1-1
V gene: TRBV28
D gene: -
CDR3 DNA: TGTGCCAGCAGTCTGATGACAGAGGCTTTCTTT
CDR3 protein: CASSLMTEAFF

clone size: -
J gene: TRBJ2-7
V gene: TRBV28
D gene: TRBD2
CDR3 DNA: TGTGCCAGCAGTTTAGGGGGACTAGGCGGCTCCTACGAGCAGTACTTC
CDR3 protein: CASSLGGLGGSYEQYF

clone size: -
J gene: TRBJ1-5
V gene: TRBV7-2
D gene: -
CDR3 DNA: TGTGCCAGCAGCTTAGTCGGGGGGCAGCCCCAGCATTTT
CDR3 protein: CASSLVGGQPQHF

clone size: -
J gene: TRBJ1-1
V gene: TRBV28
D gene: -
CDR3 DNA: TGTGCCAGCCTCGGTCGCGCTACTGAAGCTTTCTTT
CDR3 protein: CASLGRATEAFF

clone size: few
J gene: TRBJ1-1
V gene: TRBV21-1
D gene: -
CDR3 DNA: TGTGCCAGCAGCAAAGTATCGACAGGGGGAGGTTACACTGAAGCTTTCTTT
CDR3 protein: CASSKVSTGGGYTEAFF

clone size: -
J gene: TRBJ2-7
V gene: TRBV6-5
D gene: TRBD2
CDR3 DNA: TGTGCCAGCAGGCCGGGACTAGCGTCCTACGAGCAGTACTTC
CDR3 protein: CASRPGLASYEQYF

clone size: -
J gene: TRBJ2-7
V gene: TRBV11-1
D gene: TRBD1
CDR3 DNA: TGTGCCAGCAGGGGACAGGGCTCCTACGAGCAGTACTTC
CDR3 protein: CASRGQGSYEQYF

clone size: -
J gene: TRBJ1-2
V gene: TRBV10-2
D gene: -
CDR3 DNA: TGCGCCAGCAGTGAGTCAGCTTACAGTGCCGCCCTTTATGGCTACACCTTC
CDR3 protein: CASSESAYSAALYGYTF

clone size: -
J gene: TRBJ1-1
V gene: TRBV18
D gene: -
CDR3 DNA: TGTGCCAGCTCACCAAGCCGCGGTACTAACACTGAAGCTTTCTTT
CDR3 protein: CASSPSRGTNTEAFF

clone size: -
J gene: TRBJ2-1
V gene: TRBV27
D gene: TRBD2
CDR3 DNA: TGTGCCAGCAGAAAAACAGCGGGGGGGGTTTTCGATGAGCAGTTCTTC
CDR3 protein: CASRKTAGGVFDEQFF

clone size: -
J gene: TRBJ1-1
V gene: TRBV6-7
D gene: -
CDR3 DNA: TGTGCCAGCAGTTACTCGAGTTGCCACAAAGACTCTGAAGCTTTCTTT
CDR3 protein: CASSYSSCHKDSEAFF

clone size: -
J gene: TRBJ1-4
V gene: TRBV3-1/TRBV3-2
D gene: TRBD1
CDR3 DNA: TGTGCCAGCAGCCAAGTACACAGGGGCTCTCGGGAAAAACTGTTTTTT
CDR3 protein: CASSQVHRGSREKLFF

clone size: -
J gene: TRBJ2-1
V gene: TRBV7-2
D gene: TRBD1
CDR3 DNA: TGTGCCAGCAGCTTCCCGACAGGGTCTGGCAATGAGCAGTTCTTC
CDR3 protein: CASSFPTGSGNEQFF

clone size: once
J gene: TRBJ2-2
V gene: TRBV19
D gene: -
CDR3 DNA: TGTGCCAGTAGTATAGTGGGGCCTTTGGTGGGGGAGCTGTTTTTT
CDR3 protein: CASSIVGPLVGELFF

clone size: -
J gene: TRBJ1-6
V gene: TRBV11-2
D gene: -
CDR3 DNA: TGTGCCAGCAGCTTACAGGGAAATTCACCCCTCCACTTT
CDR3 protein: CASSLQGNSPLHF

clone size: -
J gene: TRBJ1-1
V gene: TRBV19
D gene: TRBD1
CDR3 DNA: TGTGCCAGTAGTATGGACAGGGTGGGCACTGAAGCTTTCTTT
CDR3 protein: CASSMDRVGTEAFF

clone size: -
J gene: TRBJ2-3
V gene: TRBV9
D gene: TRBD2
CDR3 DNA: TGTGCCAGCAGCTTCTTAGCGGGAGGCCGCGGGGCAGATACGCAGTATTTT
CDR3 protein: CASSFLAGGRGADTQYF

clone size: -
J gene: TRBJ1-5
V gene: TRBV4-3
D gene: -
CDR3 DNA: TGCGCCAGCAGCCAGGGGAGAAATCAGCCCCAGCATTTT
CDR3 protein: CASSQGRNQPQHF

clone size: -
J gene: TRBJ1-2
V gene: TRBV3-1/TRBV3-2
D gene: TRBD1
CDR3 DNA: TGTGCCAGCAGCCTGTTCGGACAGGGTCTCTATGGCTACACCTTC
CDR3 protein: CASSLFGQGLYGYTF

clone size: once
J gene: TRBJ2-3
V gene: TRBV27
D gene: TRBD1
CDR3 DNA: TGTGCCAGCAGTTTATTGGGGGACAGGGGAAATACGCAGTATTTT
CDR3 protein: CASSLLGDRGNTQYF

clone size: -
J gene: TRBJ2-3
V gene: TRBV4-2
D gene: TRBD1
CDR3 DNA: TGTGCCAGCAGCCAAGGTAGGGGACAGACACCGGCAGATACGCAGTATTTT
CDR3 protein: CASSQGRGQTPADTQYF

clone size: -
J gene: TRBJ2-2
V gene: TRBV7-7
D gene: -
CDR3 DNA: TGTGCCAGCAGCTCAGGGAACACCGGGGAGCTGTTTTTT
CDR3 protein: CASSSGNTGELFF

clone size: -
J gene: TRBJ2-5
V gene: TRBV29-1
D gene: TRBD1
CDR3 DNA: TGCAGCGTTGACTTCCGGGACAGGGGGCAGAAGACCCAGTACTTC
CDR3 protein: CSVDFRDRGQKTQYF

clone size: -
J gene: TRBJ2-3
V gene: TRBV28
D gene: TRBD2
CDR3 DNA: TGTGCCGGCGGGAGGGGGCGAAAAGATACGCAGTATTTT
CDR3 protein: CAGGRGRKDTQYF

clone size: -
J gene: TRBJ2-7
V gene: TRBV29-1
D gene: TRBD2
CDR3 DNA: TGCAGCGTCAGCCGACTAGCGACTTACGAGCAGTACTTC
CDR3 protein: CSVSRLATYEQYF

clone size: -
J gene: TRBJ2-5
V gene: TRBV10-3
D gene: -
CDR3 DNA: TGTGCCATCAGATCTGGACAGCTAAGCCAAGAGACCCAGTACTTC
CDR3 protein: CAIRSGQLSQETQYF

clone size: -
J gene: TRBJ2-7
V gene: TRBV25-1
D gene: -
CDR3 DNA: TGTGCCAGCAGCCCCGGGACAAAGTCCTACGAGCAGTACTTC
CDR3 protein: CASSPGTKSYEQYF

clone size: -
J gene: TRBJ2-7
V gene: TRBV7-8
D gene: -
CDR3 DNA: TGTGCCAGCAGCCCTTTCCAGGGTCCCTCCTACGAGCAGTACTTC
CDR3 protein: CASSPFQGPSYEQYF

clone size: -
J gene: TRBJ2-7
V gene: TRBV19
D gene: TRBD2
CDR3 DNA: TGTGCCAGTAGCGAGCGGGGGGGCCGGAGCGAGCAGTACTTC
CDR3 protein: CASSERGGRSEQYF

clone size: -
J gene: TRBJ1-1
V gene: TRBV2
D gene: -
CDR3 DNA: TGTGCCAGCAGTGAATGGATACCAGCGTCGGCGGACACTGAAGCTTTCTTT
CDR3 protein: CASSEWIPASADTEAFF

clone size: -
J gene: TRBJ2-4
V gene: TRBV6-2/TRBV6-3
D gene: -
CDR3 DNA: TGTGCCAGCAGTTCCGCCGGGACAAGGTCTAACATTCAGTACTTC
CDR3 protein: CASSSAGTRSNIQYF

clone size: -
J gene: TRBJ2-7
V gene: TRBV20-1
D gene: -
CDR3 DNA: TGCAGTGCTAGTTCTGGGCACGAGCAGTACTTC
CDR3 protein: CSASSGHEQYF

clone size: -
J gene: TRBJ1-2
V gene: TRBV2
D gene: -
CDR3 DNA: TGTGCCAGCATTTTTCCAGAAGCGGATGGCTACACCTTC
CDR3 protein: CASIFPEADGYTF

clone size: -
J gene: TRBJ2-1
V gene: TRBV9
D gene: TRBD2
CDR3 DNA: TGTGCCAGCAGCACTAGACTAGCGACTAACAATGAGCAGTTCTTC
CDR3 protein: CASSTRLATNNEQFF

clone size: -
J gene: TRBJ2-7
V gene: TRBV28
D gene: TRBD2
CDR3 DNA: TGTGCCAGCAGCACCGGGACTAGTGAGTACGAGCAGTACTTC
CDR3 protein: CASSTGTSEYEQYF